This paragraph reports one TCR beta chain. The target antigen is unknown. The sample belongs to a study of cytomegalovirus exposure and HLA in healthy donors. Study summary: Later analysis reported that the approximately 120 validation repertoires shared the platform of the 650 to 700 first-cohort repertoires.

Study-wide points: Specificity for CMV antigens was confirmed in vitro for a few of the CMV-associated chains.

The data were produced by immunoSEQ multiplex PCR, yet TCRdb's version contains in-frame clones alone and is incomplete. The repertoire holds more than 250,000 clones, with about 85% as singletons. The source is a woman under 40 in good health and CMV-seropositive. Sequencing was done on a sample of PBMCs.

The CDR3 DNA reads as TGCGCCAGCAGCCCGAGCAAGACAGATACGCAGTATTTT. Protein: CASSPSKTDTQYF. The rearrangement uses TRBV4-3 and TRBJ2-3, with D unresolved. Trimming removed 4 bases from V and 3 bases from J, with 8 bases in between. From germline, CDR1 is LGHNA and CDR2 YSLEER. This CDR3 is built from 13 residues.